Listed below are T cell receptor beta chains from one sample, sequenced in a study of cytomegalovirus exposure and HLA in healthy donors. TCRdb's copy holds only in-frame clones and misses some; the assay was immunoSEQ multiplex PCR. This table has around 210,000 clones, roughly 80% appearing once. The sequenced sample was PBMCs. Receptor source: a man between 45 and 60 years old in good health and CMV-seronegative. CDR3s include the opening cysteine and the closing phenylalanine or tryptophan. The order of the fields is J gene, clone size, D gene, V gene, CDR3 protein, CDR3 DNA. D genes are given only for firm matches. Clone size is given for some rows only: seen once, a few or many times, or a class if the clone is expanded.

J: TRBJ1-4; size: .; D: TRBD1; V: TRBV29-1; CDR3: CSVLRDSNEKLFF; DNA: TGCAGCGTTCTCCGGGACAGTAATGAAAAACTGTTTTTT
J: TRBJ2-2; size: .; D: TRBD1; V: TRBV7-6; CDR3: CASSQPGQGTGELFF; DNA: TGTGCCAGCAGCCAGCCGGGACAGGGCACCGGGGAGCTGTTTTTT
J: TRBJ2-7; size: once; D: .; V: TRBV27; CDR3: CASSGGPRAGSYEQYF; DNA: TGTGCCAGCAGTGGGGGGCCCCGAGCGGGATCCTACGAGCAGTACTTC
J: TRBJ2-5; size: .; D: TRBD2; V: TRBV9; CDR3: CASSAGLAVRETQYF; DNA: TGTGCCAGCAGCGCGGGACTAGCGGTTCGAGAGACCCAGTACTTC
J: TRBJ2-6; size: .; D: .; V: TRBV5-6; CDR3: CASSRIQGTPSGANVLTF; DNA: TGTGCCAGCAGCCGTATACAGGGTACTCCCTCTGGGGCCAACGTCCTGACTTTC
J: TRBJ2-3; size: .; D: .; V: TRBV6-5; CDR3: CASSYEGGRPDTQYF; DNA: TGTGCCAGCAGTTACGAAGGAGGCCGACCAGATACGCAGTATTTT
J: TRBJ2-1; size: .; D: TRBD2; V: TRBV27; CDR3: CASGTSGGNEQFF; DNA: TGTGCCAGCGGGACTAGCGGCGGGAATGAGCAGTTCTTC
J: TRBJ2-5; size: .; D: TRBD1; V: TRBV6-5; CDR3: CASSRQGRKETQYF; DNA: TGTGCCAGCAGCCGACAGGGTAGAAAAGAGACCCAGTACTTC
J: TRBJ2-6; size: .; D: .; V: TRBV2; CDR3: CASRRQFSGANVLTF; DNA: TGTGCCAGCAGACGACAATTCTCTGGGGCCAACGTCCTGACTTTC
J: TRBJ2-7; size: .; D: TRBD2; V: TRBV27; CDR3: CASSALGGSYNEQYF; DNA: TGTGCCAGCAGTGCCCTCGGCGGGAGCTACAACGAGCAGTACTTC